This T cell receptor (beta chain) was observed in a study of cytomegalovirus exposure and HLA in healthy donors. Overall study findings and caveats: Sequencing depth across donors, presence/absence analyses assumed, was roughly uniform. Certain indistinguishable V segments, among them TRBV6-2 and TRBV6-3, were excluded.

In germline, CDR1 is MNHEY, CDR2 SMNVEV (reference sequence). V lost 3 bases to trimming and J lost 4 bases, with 11 bases between them. This CDR3 is 14 amino acids long. Amplification used 60 Vbeta primers and 13 Jbeta primers. The table came from immunoSEQ multiplex PCR; TCRdb's copy has only in-frame clones and leaves some out. The table has roughly 100,000 clones, approximately 79% seen once. Worth noting for this clone: The antigen remains unidentified.

The clonotype was recovered from a man aged 45 to 65 in good health and CMV-seropositive. Specimen: PBMCs. The V and J genes are TRBV27 and TRBJ2-3, with D possibly being TRBD2 (5 bases). CDR3 DNA: TGTGCCAGCAGTTTTGAGGGAACGGCAGATACGCAGTATTTT. Translating gives CASSFEGTADTQYF.